A single sample gave rise to the 32 T cell receptor beta chains below, sequenced in a study of tumor-infiltrating lymphocytes in oesophageal squamous cell carcinoma. TCRdb analysed the PCR reads with MiXCR anew, one entry per CDR3 protein. The sample has fewer than 15,000 distinct CDR3 sequences, around 50% seen once. Sequencing was carried out using esophageal tumor tissue. These receptors all stem from a male donor with esophageal squamous cell carcinoma.

This clonotype is deemed large. The V and J genes are TRBV7-3 and TRBJ2-7; D perhaps matches TRBD2 (6 bases). CDR3 length: 15 amino acids. Deletions cut 5 bases from V and 7 bases from J, with 21 bases between. Germline V CDR1 and CDR2: SGHTA, FQGTGA. The CDR3: CASSPVARGRGEQYF. CDR3 nucleotide sequence: TGTGCCAGCAGCCCTGTGGCTAGAGGCCGGGGGGAGCAGTACTTC.

This rearrangement joins TRBV30 to TRBJ1-5, with TRBD1 matching 9 bases. The CDR3 is 13 residues long. V was clipped by 5 bases and J by 5 bases; unmatched bases: 4. In germline, CDR1 is GTSNPN, CDR2 SVGIG (reference sequence). CDR3 in DNA: TGTGCCTGGTCCTGGGACAGGGATCAGCCCCAGCATTTT. Its translation is CAWSWDRDQPQHF.

In this sample, this clonotype turned up once. For the CDR3, the DNA is TGTGCCAGCAGCCCCCTGAGTTCATCGAATGAGCAGTTCTTC. Translating it yields CASSPLSSSNEQFF. The chain joins TRBV7-3 to TRBJ2-1; D is unresolved. Germline V gene lookup returns CDR1 SGHTA and CDR2 FQGTGA. Trimming removed 5 bases at V and 7 bases at J, with 15 bases between. There are 14 residues in the CDR3.

In this sample, this clonotype turned up many times. The chain couples TRBV5-6 to TRBJ2-7, with no clear D. The CDR3 has 12 amino acids. V lost 2 bases, J lost 3 bases, and 6 bases lay in between. From germline, CDR1 is SGHDT and CDR2 YYEEEE. CDR3 nucleotide sequence: TGTGCCAGCAGCTTCGAGCTCTACGAGCAGTACTTC. It codes for CASSFELYEQYF.

A word on this clonotype: A much larger clone lies one base from this, so it may be a read error. As the CDR3 is not closed by the conserved phenylalanine or tryptophan, this likely results from a read error. This sequence joins TRBV12-3 or TRBV12-4 and TRBJ2-5, with D tentatively TRBD1 (5 bases). V lost 7 bases and J lost 2, with 14 bases in between. CDR3 length: 14 residues. The CDR3 region is CASTGSSDQETQYS. CDR3 in DNA: TGTGCCAGCACAGGGTCCTCAGATCAAGAGACCCAGTACTCC.

The V gene is TRBV7-2, the J gene TRBJ2-5; TRBD2 might be the D (7 bases). The DNA end is more similar to TRBJ2-7, so the J call may be wrong. Germline V gene data show CDR1 as SGHTA and CDR2 as FQGNSA. The CDR3 extends over 16 amino acids. CDR3 amino acids: CASSLDGGGRPYEQYF. Written as DNA, the CDR3 is TGTGCCAGCAGCTTAGATGGGGGCGGGAGACCCTACGAGCAGTACTTC.

The chain recombines TRBV7-9 with TRBJ2-1; 8 bases line up with TRBD2. CDR3 length: 14 amino acids. Losses at the gene ends were 4 bases for V and 10 bases for J; bases not matched to a gene: 9. Per germline, CDR1 SEHNR and CDR2 FQNEAQ (reference sequence). Here the CDR3 DNA reads TGTGCCAGCAGCTCTATTCCGGGACTAGAAGAGCAGTTCTTC. Protein: CASSSIPGLEEQFF.

The V call is TRBV7-3, the J call TRBJ2-5; 8 positions agree with TRBD1. The CDR3 sequence is 13 residues long. Trimming took 3 bases from V and 11 from J; bases not matched to a gene: 8. From germline, CDR1 is SGHTA and CDR2 FQGTGA. CDR3 bases: TGTGCCAGCAGCTTGACAGGGGCGGGCAAGCAGTACTTC. Its protein is CASSLTGAGKQYF.

The V gene is TRBV7-3, the J gene TRBJ2-5, with 12 bases that match TRBD2. The better agreement between TRBJ2-7 and the DNA end casts doubt on the J call. CDR1 is SGHTA and CDR2 is FQGTGA in the germline V gene. The CDR3 spans 18 residues. The CDR3 bases are TGTGCCAGCGCGAACTCGGGGATGACTAGCGGGGGTTCCTACGAGCAGTACTTC. It translates to CASANSGMTSGGSYEQYF.

The gene calls are TRBV20-1 and TRBJ2-7; 12 bases are a match to TRBD1. The J call may be in error: the DNA end matches TRBJ2-1 better. There are 15 residues in the CDR3. Germline V gives CDR1 DFQATT, CDR2 SNEGSKA (reference sequence). The CDR3 coding sequence is TGCAGTGCTTTCTTCCGGGACAGGGGGCTCGGTGAGCAGTTCTTC. It encodes CSAFFRDRGLGEQFF.

This clonotype was observed a handful of times. One end of the junction fails to match germline, which may point to a read error. The rearrangement uses TRBV7-7 and TRBJ1-6, with D possibly being TRBD1 (5 bases). The CDR3 consists of 16 residues. Germline assignment: CDR1 SSHAT and CDR2 FNYEAQ (reference sequence). This CDR3 reads CASSLEYKAGANVLTF. As DNA, the CDR3 is TGTGCCAGCAGCTTAGAGTACAAGGCTGGGGCCAACGTCCTGACTTTT.

The chain joins TRBV7-6 to TRBJ2-7, with D possibly TRBD2 on 5 matching bases. The J call may be incorrect, as the DNA end agrees better with TRBJ2-1. Germline lookup yields CDR1 SGHVS and CDR2 FNYEAQ. This CDR3 spans 13 amino acids. This CDR3 is CASSLARADEQFF. The DNA for the CDR3 is TGTGCCAGCAGCTTAGCGAGGGCCGATGAGCAGTTCTTC.

The CDR3 region is CASSPGGGNYEQYF. CDR3 nucleotides: TGTGCCAGTAGTCCCGGTGGCGGGAACTACGAGCAGTACTTC. V and J are TRBV19 and TRBJ2-7, with a tentative D call TRBD2 (6 bases). Germline CDR1 reads LNHDA; CDR2 reads SQIVND (reference sequence). The CDR3 contains 14 residues. V was pared by 5 bases and J by 3 bases, with 14 bases between.

The genes are TRBV7-6 and TRBJ2-5, with D maybe TRBD2 (5 bases). V lost 0 bases and J lost 11, with 13 bases in between. Germline CDR1 reads SGHVS; CDR2 reads FNYEAQ. This CDR3 spans 13 amino acids. As DNA, the CDR3 is TGTGCCAGCAGCTTAGCTATAGGGAGACGACAGTACTTC. This codes for CASSLAIGRRQYF.

In its sample, this clonotype was seen a few times. The rearrangement joins TRBV7-2 to TRBJ2-4; D uncertain. Germline CDR1 reads SGHTA; CDR2 reads FQGNSA. This CDR3 comprises 15 residues. V dropped 4 bases and J dropped 8 bases, with 18 bases sitting between them. The CDR3 coding sequence is TGTGCCAGCAGCTCACTGGACGTAAGTTGGCACATTCAGTACTTC. This translates into CASSSLDVSWHIQYF.

Concerning this clonotype itself: The CDR3 ends on some other residue instead of the conserved phenylalanine or tryptophan, so this is likely a read error. The DNA is left out, because the CDR3 cannot be placed on it with certainty; the CDR3 is given as TCRdb lists it. The chain employs TRBV6-5 and TRBJ2-7; TRBD1 is the table's D call, not checked against the DNA. Germline values: CDR1 MNHEY, CDR2 SVGAGI. The CDR3 is 20 residues long, counting both termini. The CDR3 region is CASSYDYSTGGDGNGYTFGS.

The chain employs TRBV11-2 and TRBJ2-3, with a weak D call TRBD2 (5 bases). The germline V gene encodes CDR1 SGHAT and CDR2 FQNNGV. CDR3 size: 19 residues. V shed 1 base and J shed 0 bases, with 20 bases lying between them. The CDR3, as DNA: TGTGCCAGCAGCTTAGTCCGGACTTCCCGCACCCCTAGCACAGATACGCAGTATTTT. Translation: CASSLVRTSRTPSTDTQYF.

This clonotype was seen once. This rearrangement joins TRBV7-6 to TRBJ2-3, with TRBD2 matching 7 bases. The DNA end lines up better with TRBJ2-1; the J call may be wrong. The CDR3 has 14 residues. The germline V gene encodes CDR1 SGHVS and CDR2 FNYEAQ. DNA for the CDR3: TGTGCCAGCATTAGGAGCGGGGCTTGGGATGAGCAGTTCTTC. Translation gives CASIRSGAWDEQFF.

This chain links TRBV6-1 with TRBJ1-1, with D unclear. The length of the CDR3 is 14 residues. V gave up 6 bases and J gave up 4 bases, with 15 bases separating them. Germline V gives CDR1 MNHNS, CDR2 SASEGT. In nucleotides, the CDR3 is TGTGCCAGCAGACTTACGACCGCCGGCACTGAAGCTTTCTTT. Its translation is CASRLTTAGTEAFF.

This clonotype has a count of ten or more. The V call is TRBV15, the J call TRBJ2-4; D could derive from TRBD1 or TRBD2 (5 bases each). V lost 0 bases to trimming and J lost 9 bases, with 6 bases between them. Germline CDR1 LNHNV, CDR2 YYDKDF (reference sequence). The CDR3 covers 12 residues. The CDR3 DNA sequence: TGTGCCACCAGCAGAGATGGGGGCATTCAGTACTTC. It yields the protein CATSRDGGIQYF.

The chain combines TRBV6-5 with TRBJ2-1; tentative D call: TRBD1 (6 bases). TRBJ2-7 explains the end of the DNA better; the J call may be wrong. The CDR3 has 13 residues. Germline V gene sequence: CDR1 MNHEY, CDR2 SVGAGI. The CDR3 protein is CASSFGRGYEQYF. The CDR3 coding sequence is TGTGCCAGCAGTTTCGGCAGGGGTTACGAGCAGTACTTC.

This chain links TRBV7-3 with TRBJ1-1; D is possibly TRBD1 (6 bases). CDR1 SGHTA and CDR2 FQGTGA come from the germline V gene. The CDR3 has 13 residues. The ends were cut back, 1 base at V and 4 bases at J, with 7 bases in the middle. The CDR3 region has the DNA TGTGCCAGCAGCTTAAAAGGGGGCACTGAAGCTTTCTTT. It codes for CASSLKGGTEAFF.

The chain combines TRBV7-3 with TRBJ2-1; no clear D gene. The germline V gene has CDR1 SGHTA and CDR2 FQGTGA. The CDR3 is made up of 15 amino acids. Trimming left V 1 base short and J 2 bases short, with 9 bases between. Written as DNA, the CDR3 is TGTGCCAGCAGCTTAAGTGTGAGAACCTACAATGAGCAGTTCTTC. As protein: CASSLSVRTYNEQFF.

J is TRBJ2-7 and V is TRBV7-8; D possibly matches TRBD1 or TRBD2 (5 bases each). The J call is doubtful: the DNA matches TRBJ2-5 better. The CDR3 spans 14 residues. Germline V gene sequence: CDR1 SGHVS, CDR2 FQNEAQ. The CDR3 DNA follows: TGTGCCAGCAGCTTAGTGGGTTGGGGGGAGACCCAGTACTTC. It yields the protein CASSLVGWGETQYF.

This clonotype was detected a few times. This chain uses TRBV28 with TRBJ1-2; D ambiguous. Germline V gene data show CDR1 as MDHEN and CDR2 as SYDVKM. This CDR3 contains 11 residues. Trimming pared 5 bases from V and 4 bases from J, leaving 5 bases between. CDR3 protein: CASSGPYGYTF. The CDR3 DNA is TGTGCCAGCAGTGGACCCTATGGCTACACCTTC.

In this sample, this clonotype turned up a few times. This CDR3 is missing its conserved last phenylalanine or tryptophan, likely due to a read error. The DNA is left out, because the CDR3 cannot be placed on it with certainty; the CDR3 is given as TCRdb lists it. The chain uses TRBV24-1 and TRBJ2-6; TRBD1, the table's D call, lacks a check against the DNA. The CDR3 comprises 9 residues, both ends counted. Germline V gives CDR1 KGHDR, CDR2 SFDVKD. The CDR3 sequence is CATSDLRGS.

V gene TRBV10-3 combines with J gene TRBJ2-6; D is possibly TRBD2 (7 bases). In germline, CDR1 is ENHRY, CDR2 SYGVKD. V was pared by 0 bases and J by 11 bases, with 17 bases between. The CDR3 spans 16 residues. In DNA form, the CDR3 reads TGTGCCATCAGTGAGTCGGGGGGGGCGCAAGCCCACGTCCTGACTTTC. Amino acids: CAISESGGAQAHVLTF.

This clonotype was detected only a few times. CDR3 protein: CAIERERGETQYF. Written as DNA, the CDR3 is TGTGCCATCGAGCGGGAGAGGGGGGAGACCCAGTACTTC. The chain is built from TRBV6-1 and TRBJ2-5; 8 bases are a match to TRBD2. This CDR3 has 13 residues. Germline CDR1 reads MNHNS; CDR2 reads SASEGT. V trimming: 10 bases; J trimming: 5 bases; junction bases outside the gene matches: 9.

The gene calls are TRBV6-9 and TRBJ2-2; possibly TRBD2 for D (5 bases). The CDR3 extends over 15 amino acids. The V gene lost 0 bases and the J gene lost 5 bases, with 10 bases spanning the gap. The germline V gene has CDR1 MNHGY and CDR2 SVAAGI. CDR3 loop: CASSYSRAFTGELFF. The CDR3 bases are TGTGCCAGCAGTTATTCGCGGGCTTTTACCGGGGAGCTGTTTTTT.

The DNA for the CDR3 is TGTGCCAGCAGCTCCGGTTGGGGGCACGAGCTCTATGGCTACACCTTC. As protein: CASSSGWGHELYGYTF. V usage is TRBV7-2 and J usage is TRBJ1-2, with D possibly being TRBD1 (6 bases). CDR1 is SGHTA, CDR2 FQGNSA, per germline. The CDR3 length is 16 residues. Trimming cost V 4 bases and J 4 bases, with 19 bases left between them.

This clonotype is medium-sized by share. V gene TRBV6-1 combines with J gene TRBJ2-1; D is uncertain. The CDR3 sequence is 12 residues long. V dropped 7 bases and J dropped 9 bases, with 13 bases sitting between them. Germline CDR1 is MNHNS and CDR2 is SASEGT. CDR3 nucleotide sequence: TGTGCCAGCACAGTTGAACGAGGTGAGCAGTTCTTC. Residues: CASTVERGEQFF.

Many counts were recorded for this clonotype. This rearrangement joins TRBV19 to TRBJ2-3; D not resolved. This CDR3 is built from 14 residues. The germline V gene encodes CDR1 LNHDA and CDR2 SQIVND (reference sequence). V was trimmed by 4 bases and J by 2 bases, leaving 10 bases between them. CDR3 region: CASSRTIHTDTQYF. The DNA of the CDR3 is TGTGCCAGTAGTAGGACCATCCACACAGATACGCAGTATTTT.